The sequence of this TCR beta chain was determined in a study of cytomegalovirus exposure and HLA in healthy donors. V was pared by 1 base and J by 1 base, with 11 bases between. Germline CDR1 reads GTSNPN; CDR2 reads SVGIG (reference sequence). The CDR3 spans 14 residues. Use of 60 Vbeta and 13 Jbeta primers characterized the PCR. Clones were read by immunoSEQ multiplex PCR, and TCRdb kept only the in-frame ones, dropping some. The data hold some 150,000 clones, with approximately 79% observed a single time. The receptor was isolated from a man between 45 and 60 years old in good health and CMV-seropositive. This chain connects TRBV30 to TRBJ2-7; D is perhaps TRBD1 (6 bases). Source material: PBMCs. The CDR3 DNA reads as TGTGCCTGGAGTGGGACAGATTCATCCTACGAGCAGTACTTC. Encoded protein: CAWSGTDSSYEQYF.